Below are 8 T cell receptor beta chains sequenced from a single sample in a study of T cells in pancreatic ductal adenocarcinoma. Surgery without prior neoadjuvant therapy was the treatment of the selected pancreatic ductal adenocarcinoma patients. Generated by immunoSEQ multiplex PCR, the TCRdb table keeps only in-frame clones and is missing some. Of approximately 97,000 clones listed, about 95% are singletons. Sequenced input: PBMCs. The receptors stem from a human donor with pancreatic ductal adenocarcinoma.

The chain carries TRBV29-1 and TRBJ1-5; D call uncertain. The CDR3 contains 13 residues. Germline CDR1 reads SQVTM; CDR2 reads ANQGSEA. Trimming left V 4 bases short and J 0 bases short, with 7 bases between. The CDR3 DNA sequence: TGCAGCGTTGTTACTGATAGCAATCAGCCCCAGCATTTT. Its protein product is CSVVTDSNQPQHF.

This clone has a single count. The chain uses TRBV11-2 and TRBJ2-7, with D maybe TRBD2 (5 bases). The V and J ends lost 3 bases and 2 bases respectively, with 14 bases between them. CDR3 length: 15 amino acids. Germline loops: CDR1 SGHAT, CDR2 FQNNGV. The CDR3 region is CASSLIEGDTYEQYF. CDR3 bases: TGTGCCAGCAGCTTGATTGAGGGCGACACCTACGAGCAGTACTTC.

This sequence joins TRBV30 and TRBJ2-3; TRBD2 matches at 7 bases. J was trimmed by 2 bases and V by 5 bases; bases with no gene match: 1. The CDR3 runs to 12 residues. Germline V lookup: CDR1 GTSNPN, CDR2 SVGIG (reference sequence). The DNA for the CDR3 is TGTGCCTGGGGACTAGACACAGATACGCAGTATTTT. This gives the protein CAWGLDTDTQYF.

The chain uses TRBV10-3 and TRBJ2-7; TRBD1 matches at 10 bases. In germline, CDR1 is ENHRY, CDR2 SYGVKD. V trimming: 6 bases; J trimming: 2 bases; junction bases outside the gene matches: 7. This CDR3 spans 15 amino acids. CDR3 region: CAISPGQGTPYEQYF. CDR3 in DNA: TGTGCCATCAGCCCGGGACAGGGGACACCCTACGAGCAGTACTTC.

This clone was detected only once. V and J are TRBV28 and TRBJ2-5, with unresolved D. The CDR3 consists of 13 residues. Trimming cost V 10 bases and J 3 bases, with 15 bases left between them. Per the germline V gene, CDR1 is MDHEN and CDR2 is SYDVKM. The CDR3 DNA follows: TGTGCCACCCTACTTCCCCAGGAAGAGACCCAGTACTTC. Amino acids: CATLLPQEETQYF.

This clone was counted a single time. This chain uses TRBV27 with TRBJ2-7; D is possibly TRBD1 (6 bases). This CDR3 has 14 residues. Germline assignment: CDR1 MNHEY and CDR2 SMNVEV (reference sequence). V lost 5 bases and J lost 1, with 12 bases in between. The CDR3 spells CASSGPGQSYEQYF. DNA of the CDR3: TGTGCCAGCAGTGGCCCAGGACAGTCCTACGAGCAGTACTTC.

The chain links TRBV6-5 to TRBJ2-5; 9 bases are a match to TRBD1. Trimming removed 4 bases from V and 2 bases from J; junction bases left unmatched: 5. CDR1 and CDR2 (germline): MNHEY, SVGAGI. CDR3 length equals 15 residues. CDR3 bases: TGTGCCAGCAGTTCGGACAGGGGTTTTCAAGAGACCCAGTACTTC. It specifies CASSSDRGFQETQYF.

This clone was recorded once. The chain recombines TRBV2 with TRBJ1-2; D not resolved. V gave up 0 bases and J gave up 8 bases, with 10 bases separating them. The CDR3 loop spans 13 amino acids. Germline V lookup: CDR1 SNHLY, CDR2 FYNNEI. The CDR3 spells CASSEARSGGYTF. CDR3 DNA: TGTGCCAGCAGTGAAGCCCGTTCGGGAGGCTACACCTTC.